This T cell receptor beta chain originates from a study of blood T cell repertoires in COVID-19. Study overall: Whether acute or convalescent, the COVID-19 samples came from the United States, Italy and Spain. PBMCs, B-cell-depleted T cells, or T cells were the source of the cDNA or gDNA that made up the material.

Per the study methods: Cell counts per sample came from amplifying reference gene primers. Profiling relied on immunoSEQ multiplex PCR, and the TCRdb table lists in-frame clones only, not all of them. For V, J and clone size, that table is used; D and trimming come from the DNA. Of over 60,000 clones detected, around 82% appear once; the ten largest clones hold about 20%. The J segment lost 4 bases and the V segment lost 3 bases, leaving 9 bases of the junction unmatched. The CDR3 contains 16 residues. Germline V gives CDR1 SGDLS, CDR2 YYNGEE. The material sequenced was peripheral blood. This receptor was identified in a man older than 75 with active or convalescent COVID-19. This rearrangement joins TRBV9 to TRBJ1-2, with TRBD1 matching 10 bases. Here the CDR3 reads CASSAGGTGAIYGYTF. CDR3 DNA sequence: TGTGCCAGCAGCGCAGGCGGGACAGGGGCGATCTATGGCTACACCTTC.